This T cell receptor beta chain was documented in a study of T cell responses to AZD1222 COVID-19 vaccine. The study, taken as a whole, reports: Samples come after the peak T cell response, not at day 14. Only 5 or 6 people who got AZD1222 tested seropositive at baseline. Clonal diversity was possibly underestimated, and white British individuals and females predominated among donors.

Only in-frame clones appear in the TCRdb table, and some are missing; sequencing was by immunoSEQ multiplex PCR. The profile covers just under 95,000 clones, with over 75% appearing a single time and less than 15% taken by the ten largest. Details on this clone: What it binds is not known.

With 7 bases clipped from V and 4 bases from J, the junction kept 5 bases outside the gene matches. This CDR3 comprises 13 residues. The germline V gene has CDR1 SEHNR and CDR2 FQNEAQ (reference sequence). The starting material was peripheral blood, obtained on day 0 of AZD1222 vaccination. The rearrangement joins TRBV7-9 to TRBJ1-1; the match to TRBD1 covers 8 bases. This receptor was obtained from an adult in good health. The CDR3 DNA reads TGTGCCAGCAAAACAGGGGGAACCACTGAAGCTTTCTTT. Protein: CASKTGGTTEAFF.